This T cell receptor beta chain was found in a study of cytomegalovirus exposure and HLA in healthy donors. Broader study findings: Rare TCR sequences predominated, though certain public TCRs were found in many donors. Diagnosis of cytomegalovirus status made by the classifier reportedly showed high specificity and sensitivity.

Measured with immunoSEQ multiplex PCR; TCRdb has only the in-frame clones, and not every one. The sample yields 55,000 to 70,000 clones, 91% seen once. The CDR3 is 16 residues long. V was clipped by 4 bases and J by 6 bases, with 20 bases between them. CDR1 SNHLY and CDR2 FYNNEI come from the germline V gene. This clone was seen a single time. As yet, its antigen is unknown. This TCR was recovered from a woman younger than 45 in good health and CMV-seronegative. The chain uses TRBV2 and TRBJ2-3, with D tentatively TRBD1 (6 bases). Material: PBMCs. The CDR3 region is CASSVPGHAQPDTQYF. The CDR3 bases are TGTGCCAGCAGTGTCCCGGGACACGCTCAACCGGATACGCAGTATTTT.